Described below is a single TCR beta chain sequence and its context. This record comes from a study of blood T cell repertoires in COVID-19. Overall study context: Sources were T cells, B-cell-depleted T cells, or PBMCs; the material itself was cDNA or gDNA.

Germline lookup yields CDR1 MGHRA and CDR2 YSYEKL. The CDR3 has 15 amino acids. V was pared by 1 base and J by 2 bases, with 9 bases between. In the source study's methods: Cell counts per sample came from amplifying reference gene primers. The method was immunoSEQ multiplex PCR; TCRdb's version includes in-frame clones alone and lacks a portion of them. The V and J calls and clone size were taken over from that table, and D and trimming were inferred from the DNA. The table includes hundreds of thousands of clones, around four fifths detected once. The sequence was obtained from a man between 25 and 39 years old with active or convalescent COVID-19. Material for sequencing was peripheral blood. The chain couples TRBV4-1 to TRBJ1-3; D is possibly TRBD1 (5 bases). The CDR3 loop is CASSQGGRAGNTIYF. CDR3 in DNA: TGCGCCAGCAGCCAAGGTGGCAGGGCTGGAAACACCATATATTTT.